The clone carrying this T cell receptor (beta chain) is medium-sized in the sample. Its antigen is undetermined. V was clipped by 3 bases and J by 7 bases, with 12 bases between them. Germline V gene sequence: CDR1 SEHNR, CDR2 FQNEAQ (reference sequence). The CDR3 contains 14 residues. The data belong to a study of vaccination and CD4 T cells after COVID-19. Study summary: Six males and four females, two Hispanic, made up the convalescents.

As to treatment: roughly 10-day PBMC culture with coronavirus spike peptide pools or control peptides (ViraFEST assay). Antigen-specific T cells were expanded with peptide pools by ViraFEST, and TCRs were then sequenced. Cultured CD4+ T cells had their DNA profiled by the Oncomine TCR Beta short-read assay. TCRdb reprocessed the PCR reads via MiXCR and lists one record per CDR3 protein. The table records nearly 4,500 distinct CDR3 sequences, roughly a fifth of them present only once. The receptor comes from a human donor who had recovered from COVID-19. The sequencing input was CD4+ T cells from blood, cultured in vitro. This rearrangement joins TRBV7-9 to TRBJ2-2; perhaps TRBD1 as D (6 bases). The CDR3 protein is CASSFTGLGGELFF. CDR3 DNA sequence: TGTGCCAGCAGCTTTACAGGGTTAGGCGGGGAGCTGTTTTTT.